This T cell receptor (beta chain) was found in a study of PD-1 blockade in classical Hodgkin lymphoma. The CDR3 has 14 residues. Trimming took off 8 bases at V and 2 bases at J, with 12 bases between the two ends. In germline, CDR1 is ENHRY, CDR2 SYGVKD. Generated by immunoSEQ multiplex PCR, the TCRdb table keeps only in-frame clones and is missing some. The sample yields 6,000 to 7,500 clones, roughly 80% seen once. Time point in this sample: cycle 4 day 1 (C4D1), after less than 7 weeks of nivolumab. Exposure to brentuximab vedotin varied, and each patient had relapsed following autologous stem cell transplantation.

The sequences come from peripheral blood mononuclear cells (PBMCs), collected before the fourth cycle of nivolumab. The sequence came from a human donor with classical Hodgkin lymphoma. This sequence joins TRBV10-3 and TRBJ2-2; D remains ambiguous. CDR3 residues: CAIGGRTNTGELFF. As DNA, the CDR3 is TGTGCCATCGGCGGCCGGACCAACACCGGGGAGCTGTTTTTT.